This passage covers 21 T cell receptor beta chains from one sample sequenced in a study of blood T cell repertoires in COVID-19. Clones were read by immunoSEQ multiplex PCR, and TCRdb kept only the in-frame ones, dropping some. The sample records roughly 72,000 clones, about 90% being singletons. The sequenced sample was peripheral blood. These receptors were taken from a human donor in a cohort sampled during active COVID-19.

The chain recombines TRBV9 with TRBJ1-1, with a weak D call TRBD1 (6 bases). The CDR3 totals 15 residues. Germline assignment: CDR1 SGDLS and CDR2 YYNGEE. V was pared by 0 bases and J by 4 bases, with 13 bases between. The CDR3 protein is CASSVVAGVGTEAFF. The CDR3 nucleotides read TGTGCCAGCAGCGTAGTAGCAGGGGTTGGCACTGAAGCTTTCTTT.

The sample holds a few counts of this clone. This rearrangement joins TRBV6-6 to TRBJ2-1; 7 positions agree with TRBD2. The CDR3 spans 14 residues. Unmatched junction bases numbered 7, after V lost 7 bases and J lost 4 bases. CDR1 is MNHNY and CDR2 is SVGAGI in the germline V gene (reference sequence). The CDR3 sequence: CASTPTSTYNEQFF. In DNA form, the CDR3 reads TGTGCCAGCACCCCGACTAGCACTTACAATGAGCAGTTCTTC.

This clone came up once. Written as DNA, the CDR3 is TGCGCCAGCAGCTTGGATCCTGTGACAGGCCCCAATGGCTACACCTTC. It translates to CASSLDPVTGPNGYTF. V gene TRBV5-1 combines with J gene TRBJ1-2, with D possibly TRBD1 on 6 matching bases. Trimming removed 0 bases at V and 6 bases at J, with 18 bases between. Per the germline V gene, CDR1 is SGHRS and CDR2 is YFSETQ. The CDR3 is 16 residues long.

The CDR3 DNA is TGTGCCAGCAGTTCGTCCCTAGCGGGAGTTTACAATGAGCAGTTCTTC. Protein product: CASSSSLAGVYNEQFF. The chain recombines TRBV6-5 with TRBJ2-1, with 10 bases aligning to TRBD2. The junction had 7 bases not matched to a gene; V was cut back by 4 bases and J by 4 bases. The CDR3 has 16 amino acids. Germline CDR1 reads MNHEY; CDR2 reads SVGAGI.

This chain uses TRBV3-1 (or the pseudogene TRBV3-2) with TRBJ2-3; 7 positions agree with TRBD1. V lost 4 bases, J lost 10 bases, and 5 bases stayed unmatched. Germline lookup yields CDR1 LGHDT and CDR2 YNNKEL (reference sequence). This CDR3 is 12 amino acids long. This chain's CDR3 is CASSLIQGPQYF. DNA of the CDR3: TGTGCCAGCAGCCTAATACAGGGGCCGCAGTATTTT.

The chain recombines TRBV4-2 with TRBJ2-4; the match to TRBD2 covers 7 bases. Germline lookup yields CDR1 LGHNA and CDR2 YNFKEQ. Unmatched junction bases numbered 8, after V lost 3 bases and J lost 0 bases. The CDR3 extends over 17 amino acids. DNA of the CDR3: TGTGCCAGCAGCCACGGTGGGGCGGGAGTAGCCAAAAACATTCAGTACTTC. It codes for CASSHGGAGVAKNIQYF.

The chain carries TRBV6-4 and TRBJ2-3; 10 bases are a match to TRBD2. Germline CDR1 is MRHNA and CDR2 is SNTAGT. J was trimmed by 0 bases and V by 2 bases; bases with no gene match: 2. The CDR3 runs to 16 residues. The CDR3 DNA is TGTGCCAGCAGTGACGCGACTAGCGGGAGCACAGATACGCAGTATTTT. Amino acids: CASSDATSGSTDTQYF.

The V call is TRBV6-5, the J call TRBJ2-7; possible D gene TRBD2, 6 bases. Germline values: CDR1 MNHEY, CDR2 SVGAGI. V gave up 4 bases and J gave up 1 base, with 14 bases separating them. The CDR3 is 15 residues long. In DNA form, the CDR3 reads TGTGCCAGCAGTTCGACTAGTCCGCCTTCCTACGAGCAGTACTTC. This codes for CASSSTSPPSYEQYF.

This chain links TRBV11-3 with TRBJ2-1, with D unresolved. Germline V lookup: CDR1 SGHNT, CDR2 YENEEA. CDR3 size: 15 residues. Trimming cost V 5 bases and J 2 bases, with 13 bases left between them. CDR3 nucleotide sequence: TGTGCCAGCAGCAACCGCCCAACGGCCTACAATGAGCAGTTCTTC. Its translation: CASSNRPTAYNEQFF.

The gene calls are TRBV5-1 and TRBJ1-1, with D unclear. Germline V lookup: CDR1 SGHRS, CDR2 YFSETQ. V gave up 0 bases and J gave up 4 bases, with 7 bases separating them. CDR3 length: 13 amino acids. The CDR3 region is CASSLAGSTEAFF. CDR3 nucleotides: TGCGCCAGCAGCTTGGCGGGGTCCACTGAAGCTTTCTTT.

The gene calls are TRBV19 and TRBJ2-1; 15 bases are a match to TRBD2. Germline CDR1 reads LNHDA; CDR2 reads SQIVND (reference sequence). The trim removed 6 bases at V and 2 bases at J, leaving 11 bases unmatched. This CDR3 contains 19 residues. The CDR3 DNA sequence: TGTGCCAGTAGAAGGGGACTAGCGGGAGGTCCTGCAACCTACAATGAGCAGTTCTTC. Encoded protein: CASRRGLAGGPATYNEQFF. Drawing the rest from reference TRBV19 and TRBJ2-1, the complete variable domain is DGGITQSPKYLFRKEGQNVTLSCEQNLNHDAMYWYRQDPGQGLRLIYYSQIVNDFQKGDIAEGYSVSREKKESFPLTVTSAQKNPTAFYLCASRRGLAGGPATYNEQFFGPGTRLTVL.

This chain connects TRBV7-2 to TRBJ1-3; TRBD1 agrees at 7 bases. CDR3 length: 16 amino acids. Germline loops: CDR1 SGHTA, CDR2 FQGNSA. V lost 5 bases to trimming and J lost 0 bases; unmatched junction nucleotides: 7. The CDR3 loop is CASSLQQGYSGNTIYF. The DNA for the CDR3 is TGTGCCAGCAGCCTTCAACAGGGGTACTCTGGAAACACCATATATTTT.

This chain connects TRBV2 to TRBJ2-5, with 7 bases matching TRBD2. The CDR3 runs to 18 residues. The trim removed 10 bases at V and 9 bases at J, leaving 29 bases unmatched. Germline values: CDR1 SNHLY, CDR2 FYNNEI. The CDR3 sequence is CATANSGGGSSPSGAQYF. As DNA, the CDR3 is TGTGCCACCGCTAACTCTGGGGGAGGGAGTTCCCCAAGCGGGGCCCAGTACTTC.

The chain uses TRBV5-1 and TRBJ2-3; 9 nucleotides line up with TRBD1. With 6 bases clipped from V and 4 bases from J, the junction kept 9 bases outside the gene matches. This CDR3 region has 15 residues. The germline V gene encodes CDR1 SGHRS and CDR2 YFSETQ. The CDR3, as DNA: TGCGCCAGCAAAGACCGGGACAGGGACGCAGATACGCAGTATTTT. This encodes CASKDRDRDADTQYF.

This rearrangement joins TRBV3-1 (or the pseudogene TRBV3-2) to TRBJ2-7; TRBD2 aligns across 8 bases. The CDR3 has 17 amino acids. Germline CDR1 is LGHDT and CDR2 is YNNKEL (reference sequence). V lost 5 bases to trimming and J lost 0 bases; unmatched junction nucleotides: 12. The CDR3 DNA sequence: TGTGCCAGCAGCAAAAGTGTGGGCGGGGGGACCTCCTACGAGCAGTACTTC. Protein sequence: CASSKSVGGGTSYEQYF.

The chain recombines TRBV5-6 with TRBJ2-1, with 9 positions matching TRBD2. Per germline, CDR1 SGHDT and CDR2 YYEEEE. The ends lost 2 bases at V and 3 bases at J; junction bases unmatched: 3. This CDR3 has 15 residues. Here the CDR3 reads CASSLAGGNYNEQFF. DNA for the CDR3: TGTGCCAGCAGCTTAGCGGGGGGAAACTACAATGAGCAGTTCTTC.

The chain links TRBV7-9 to TRBJ2-3, with 7 bases fitting TRBD1. The germline V gene encodes CDR1 SEHNR and CDR2 FQNEAQ (reference sequence). V lost 1 base to trimming and J lost 5 bases; unmatched junction nucleotides: 6. The CDR3 is made up of 15 amino acids. Written as DNA, the CDR3 is TGTGCCAGCAGCTTAGGACAGGGAAGGGTAGATACGCAGTATTTT. This gives the protein CASSLGQGRVDTQYF.

The chain combines TRBV14 with TRBJ2-1; D possibly corresponds to TRBD1 (6 bases). The CDR3 spans 14 residues. Germline CDR1 and CDR2: SGHDN and FVKESK. Trimming took 4 bases from V and 2 from J, leaving 9 bases between them. CDR3 bases: TGTGCCAGCAGCCCCCGGGACACCTACAATGAGCAGTTCTTC. Translation: CASSPRDTYNEQFF.

In this sample, this clone turned up once. The chain is built from TRBV2 and TRBJ2-2; TRBD1 matches at 8 bases. This CDR3 is 14 amino acids long. The germline CDR1 and CDR2 sequences are SNHLY and FYNNEI. V shed 6 bases and J 5 bases; nucleotides not matched to a gene: 5. The chain's CDR3 is CASRITGGTGELFF. The CDR3 coding sequence is TGTGCCAGCAGGATCACAGGGGGGACCGGGGAGCTGTTTTTT.

The chain joins TRBV19 to TRBJ1-1; D gene uncertain. V lost 6 bases, J lost 11 bases, and 22 bases lay in between. Germline CDR1 and CDR2: LNHDA and SQIVND (reference sequence). CDR3 length equals 14 residues. The CDR3, as DNA: TGTGCCAGTAGCCCACGTACGGAGGGTTGGGTCGCTTTCTTT. Its protein product is CASSPRTEGWVAFF.

This clone showed up just once. This chain joins TRBV6-5 and TRBJ1-3; 9 bases are shared with TRBD1. V shed 10 bases, J shed 0 bases, and the junction held 4 bases outside the gene matches. This CDR3 contains 14 residues. Germline V lookup: CDR1 MNHEY, CDR2 SVGAGI. The CDR3 sequence is CATDRGSSGNTIYF. CDR3 DNA sequence: TGTGCCACCGACAGGGGGAGCTCTGGAAACACCATATATTTT.